Following are 18 T cell receptor beta chains from one sample sequenced in a study of graft-versus-host responses after intestinal transplantation. No cognate antigen is known for these TCRs. The protocol was immunoSEQ multiplex PCR, while the TCRdb copy is restricted to in-frame clones and leaves out a portion. Of roughly 98,000 clones listed, 85% to 95% are singletons. The specimen comprised unstimulated CD8+ T cells sorted from spleen or lymph node cells, sampled before transplant. These receptors came from a human donor who was the organ donor for an intestinal transplant.

This sequence joins TRBV7-9 and TRBJ2-6, with D perhaps TRBD1 (6 bases). Germline V CDR1 and CDR2: SEHNR, FQNEAQ (reference sequence). V lost 5 bases, J lost 0 bases, and 11 bases lay in between. This CDR3 comprises 16 residues. CDR3 residues: CASSRTDSSGANVLTF. The CDR3 DNA reads as TGTGCCAGCAGCCGGACGGACAGCTCTGGGGCCAACGTCCTGACTTTC.

The rearrangement links TRBV5-1 to TRBJ2-5; 7 bases line up with TRBD2. There are 12 residues in the CDR3. Germline CDR1 and CDR2: SGHRS and YFSETQ. V dropped 4 bases and J dropped 9; count of bases not matched to a gene: 6. The CDR3 region has the DNA TGCGCCAGCAGCCTCGGGGCGGGGGCCCAGTACTTC. Translation gives CASSLGAGAQYF.

The chain joins TRBV9 to TRBJ2-5, with D possibly matching TRBD2 (6 bases). CDR3 length equals 15 residues. Germline loops: CDR1 SGDLS, CDR2 YYNGEE. V dropped 0 bases and J dropped 4 bases, with 13 bases sitting between them. The CDR3 DNA reads as TGTGCCAGCAGCGTAGGTGTAGCGGCCACAGAGACCCAGTACTTC. Protein: CASSVGVAATETQYF.

The count of this clone is one. The chain is built from TRBV15 and TRBJ1-5; weak D call: TRBD1 (5 bases). The CDR3 sequence is 16 residues long. The V gene lost 3 bases and the J gene lost 5 bases, with 17 bases spanning the gap. Germline V gene data show CDR1 as LNHNV and CDR2 as YYDKDF (reference sequence). The CDR3 DNA follows: TGTGCCACCAGCAGCCGGGGGGAAGGCGGATATCAGCCCCAGCATTTT. Protein product: CATSSRGEGGYQPQHF. The complete variable domain, with remaining parts taken from reference TRBV15 and TRBJ1-5, reads DAMVIQNPRYQVTQFGKPVTLSCSQTLNHNVMYWYQQKSSQAPKLLFHYYDKDFNNEADTPDNFQSRRPNTSFCFLDIRSPGLGDTAMYLCATSSRGEGGYQPQHFGDGTRLSIL.

The chain is built from TRBV9 and TRBJ1-6, with TRBD1 matching over 11 bases. With 3 bases clipped from V and 6 bases from J, the junction kept 2 bases outside the gene matches. CDR3 size: 15 residues. CDR1 is SGDLS and CDR2 is YYNGEE in the germline V gene. CDR3 sequence (DNA): TGTGCCAGCAGCGCCGGGACAGGGGGTAATTCACCCCTCCACTTT. Translated, it gives CASSAGTGGNSPLHF.

The V call is TRBV11-2, the J call TRBJ2-7; maybe TRBD2 (6 bases). Germline CDR1 is SGHAT and CDR2 is FQNNGV. CDR3 length equals 14 residues. The V end lost 5 bases, the J end lost 3 bases, and 14 bases lay between the germline ends. This CDR3 reads CASSPGRDFYEQYF. The CDR3 nucleotides read TGTGCCAGCAGCCCCGGGAGAGACTTCTACGAGCAGTACTTC.

The V gene is TRBV11-2, the J gene TRBJ2-1, with TRBD2 matching 13 bases. The length of the CDR3 is 16 residues. Looked up from germline, CDR1 is SGHAT and CDR2 is FQNNGV. J was trimmed by 10 bases and V by 5 bases; bases with no gene match: 11. CDR3 sequence (DNA): TGTGCCAGCAGCCCCCAACTAGCGGGAGGGAATAGGGAGCAGTTCTTC. Translating it yields CASSPQLAGGNREQFF.

The chain employs TRBV5-6 and TRBJ2-7; 11 bases are shared with TRBD2. The germline V gene has CDR1 SGHDT and CDR2 YYEEEE. With 3 bases clipped from V and 3 bases from J, the junction kept 8 bases outside the gene matches. The CDR3 has 16 residues. This CDR3 is CASSSLAGGSIYEQYF. CDR3 coding DNA: TGTGCCAGCAGCTCGTTAGCGGGAGGGTCCATCTACGAGCAGTACTTC. Variable domain in full (rest from reference TRBV5-6 and TRBJ2-7): DAGVTQSPTHLIKTRGQQVTLRCSPKSGHDTVSWYQQALGQGPQFIFQYYEEEERQRGNFPDRFSGHQFPNYSSELNVNALLLGDSALYLCASSSLAGGSIYEQYFGPGTRLTVT.

The V gene is TRBV30, the J gene TRBJ1-2, with TRBD1 matching 7 bases. Trimming removed 6 bases from V and 6 bases from J; junction bases left unmatched: 7. CDR3 length: 12 amino acids. The germline gives CDR1 GTSNPN, CDR2 SVGIG (reference sequence). This chain's CDR3 is CACLGGSDGYTF. CDR3 in DNA: TGTGCCTGTCTAGGGGGCAGCGATGGCTACACCTTC.

V and J are TRBV7-2 and TRBJ2-2; TRBD2 aligns across 8 bases. The CDR3 length is 19 residues. Trimming removed 3 bases from V and 2 bases from J; junction bases left unmatched: 14. Germline V gene data show CDR1 as SGHTA and CDR2 as FQGNSA. The CDR3 reads CASSFPLGSGGRNTGELFF. The CDR3 DNA is TGTGCCAGCAGCTTCCCCCTGGGCAGCGGGGGCCGCAACACCGGGGAGCTGTTTTTT.

This chain connects TRBV4-1 to TRBJ2-1; 11 positions match TRBD2. Germline-derived CDR1 and CDR2 are MGHRA and YSYEKL. The V segment lost 0 bases and the J segment 10 bases; nucleotides outside the gene matches: 5. There are 15 residues in the CDR3. DNA for the CDR3: TGCGCCAGCAGCCAAGATATACTAGCGGGGGAGGAGCAGTTCTTC. Its translation: CASSQDILAGEEQFF.

This clone was observed a single time. V usage is TRBV4-2 and J usage is TRBJ2-1; D unresolved. The CDR3 totals 13 residues. Germline assignment: CDR1 LGHNA and CDR2 YNFKEQ. The V end lost 0 bases, the J end lost 7 bases, and 7 bases lay between the germline ends. The CDR3 coding sequence is TGTGCCAGCAGCCAAGATCACAGTAATGAGCAGTTCTTC. Its protein is CASSQDHSNEQFF.

The chain joins TRBV2 to TRBJ2-1, with TRBD2 matching 9 bases. The CDR3 extends over 16 amino acids. V trimming: 5 bases; J trimming: 4 bases; junction bases outside the gene matches: 9. The V gene's germline CDR1 is SNHLY and CDR2 FYNNEI. The CDR3 DNA is TGTGCCAGCAGTCCTGGGGGCGGGGGGGCGTACAATGAGCAGTTCTTC. Encoded protein: CASSPGGGGAYNEQFF.

The genes are TRBV6-1 and TRBJ2-2; no reliable D call. The CDR3 is 14 amino acids. V dropped 2 bases and J dropped 7 bases, with 11 bases sitting between them. CDR1 MNHNS and CDR2 SASEGT come from the germline V gene. The CDR3 loop reads CASSEIPENGELFF. CDR3 in DNA: TGTGCCAGCAGTGAAATCCCTGAGAACGGGGAGCTGTTTTTT.

This clone was observed a single time. The J gene is TRBJ1-5, the V gene TRBV10-1, with a tentative D call TRBD1 (6 bases). V lost 8 bases to trimming and J lost 4 bases, with 15 bases between them. The V gene's germline CDR1 is WNHNN and CDR2 SYGVQD (reference sequence). The CDR3 is made up of 14 amino acids. The DNA of the CDR3 is TGCGCCAGCGGGGGCCTACTGCCTAATCAGCCCCAGCATTTT. As protein: CASGGLLPNQPQHF.

The chain has TRBV4-1 and TRBJ1-3; tentatively, D is TRBD1 (6 bases). Germline CDR1 and CDR2: MGHRA and YSYEKL. Trimming took 4 bases from V and 3 from J, leaving 16 bases between them. The CDR3 contains 16 residues. The CDR3 spells CASSLGFGRGGNTIYF. The CDR3 region has the DNA TGCGCCAGCAGCCTAGGCTTTGGCAGGGGTGGAAACACCATATATTTT.

The chain carries TRBV6-4 and TRBJ1-5; 11 bases fit TRBD1. The CDR3 loop spans 17 amino acids. The ends lost 2 bases at V and 9 bases at J; junction bases unmatched: 12. The V gene's germline CDR1 is MRHNA and CDR2 SNTAGT. The CDR3 nucleotides are TGTGCCAGCAGTGACCCAAGAAGGACAGGGGGCAGGTGGCCCCAGCATTTT. It yields the protein CASSDPRRTGGRWPQHF.

The chain employs TRBV5-5 and TRBJ1-1; maybe TRBD1 (6 bases). The germline V and J ends were trimmed by 9 bases and 0 bases, with 15 bases remaining between them. CDR1 SGHKS and CDR2 YYEKEE come from the germline V gene (reference sequence). CDR3 length: 14 amino acids. The CDR3 DNA follows: TGTGCCACTCACAGGGCTTGGGTGAACACTGAAGCTTTCTTT. Amino acid sequence: CATHRAWVNTEAFF.